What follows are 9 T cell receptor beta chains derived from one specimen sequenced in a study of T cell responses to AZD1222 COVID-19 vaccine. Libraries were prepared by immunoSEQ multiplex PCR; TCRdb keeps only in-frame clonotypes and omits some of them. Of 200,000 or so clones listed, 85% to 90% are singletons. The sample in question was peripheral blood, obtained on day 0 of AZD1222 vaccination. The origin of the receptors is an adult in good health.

The CDR3 is CASSKGSGPTYEQYF. In nucleotides, the CDR3 is TGTGCCAGTAGTAAGGGTAGCGGCCCCACCTACGAGCAGTACTTC. This chain joins TRBV19 and TRBJ2-7; a possible D gene is TRBD2 (6 bases). Germline CDR1 LNHDA, CDR2 SQIVND (reference sequence). CDR3 length: 15 amino acids. V was pared by 4 bases and J by 2 bases, with 15 bases between. Filled out from reference TRBV19 and TRBJ2-7, the complete variable domain reads DGGITQSPKYLFRKEGQNVTLSCEQNLNHDAMYWYRQDPGQGLRLIYYSQIVNDFQKGDIAEGYSVSREKKESFPLTVTSAQKNPTAFYLCASSKGSGPTYEQYFGPGTRLTVT.

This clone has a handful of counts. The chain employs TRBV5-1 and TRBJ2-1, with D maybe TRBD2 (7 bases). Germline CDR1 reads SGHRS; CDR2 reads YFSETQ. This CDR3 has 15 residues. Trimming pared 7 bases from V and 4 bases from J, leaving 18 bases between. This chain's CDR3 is CASQRGGSEYNEQFF. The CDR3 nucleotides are TGCGCCAGCCAAAGGGGGGGCAGTGAATACAATGAGCAGTTCTTC.

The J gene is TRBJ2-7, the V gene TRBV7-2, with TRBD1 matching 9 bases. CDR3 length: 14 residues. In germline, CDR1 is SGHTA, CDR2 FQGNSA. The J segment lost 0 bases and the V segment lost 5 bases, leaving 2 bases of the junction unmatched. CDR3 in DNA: TGTGCCAGCAGCCCGGACAGGGGCTCCTACGAGCAGTACTTC. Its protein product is CASSPDRGSYEQYF.

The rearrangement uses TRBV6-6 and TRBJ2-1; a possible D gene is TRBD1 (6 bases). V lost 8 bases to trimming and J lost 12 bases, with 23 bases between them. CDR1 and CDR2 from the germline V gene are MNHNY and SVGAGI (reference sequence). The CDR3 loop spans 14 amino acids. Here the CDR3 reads CASGSGDGLGAQFF. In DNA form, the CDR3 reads TGTGCCAGCGGTAGTGGGGACGGGTTGGGGGCGCAGTTCTTC.

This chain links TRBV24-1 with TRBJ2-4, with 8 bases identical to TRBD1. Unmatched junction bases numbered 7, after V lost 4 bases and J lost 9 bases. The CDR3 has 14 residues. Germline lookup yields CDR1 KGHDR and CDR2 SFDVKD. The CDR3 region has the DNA TGTGCCACCAGTGACGGACAGGGTGGGGGCATTCAGTACTTC. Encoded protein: CATSDGQGGGIQYF.

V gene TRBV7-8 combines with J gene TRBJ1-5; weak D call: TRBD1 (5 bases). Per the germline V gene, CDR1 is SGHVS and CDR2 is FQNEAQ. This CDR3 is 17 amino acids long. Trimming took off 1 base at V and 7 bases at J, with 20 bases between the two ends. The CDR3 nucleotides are TGTGCCAGCAGCTTAGGTTCAGGGCGGCCGGGGTGGCAGCCCCAGCATTTT. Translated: CASSLGSGRPGWQPQHF.

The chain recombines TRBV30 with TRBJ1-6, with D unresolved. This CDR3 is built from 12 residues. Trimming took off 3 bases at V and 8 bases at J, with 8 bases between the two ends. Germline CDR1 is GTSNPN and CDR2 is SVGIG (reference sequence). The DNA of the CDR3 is TGTGCCTGGAGCCCCCCCCATTCACCCCTCCACTTT. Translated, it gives CAWSPPHSPLHF.

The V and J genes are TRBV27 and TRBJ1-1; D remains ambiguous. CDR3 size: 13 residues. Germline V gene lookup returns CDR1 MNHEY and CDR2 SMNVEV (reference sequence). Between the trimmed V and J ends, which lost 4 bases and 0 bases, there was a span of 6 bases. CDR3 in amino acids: CASSYSVNTEAFF. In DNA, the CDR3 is TGTGCCAGCAGTTATTCCGTGAACACTGAAGCTTTCTTT.

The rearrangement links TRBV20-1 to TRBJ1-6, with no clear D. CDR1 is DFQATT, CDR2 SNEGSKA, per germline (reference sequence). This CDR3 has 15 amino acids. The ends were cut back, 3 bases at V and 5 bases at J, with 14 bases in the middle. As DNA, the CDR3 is TGCAGTGCTAGTTGGGGAAGGCTTAATAATTCACCCCTCCACTTT. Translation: CSASWGRLNNSPLHF.